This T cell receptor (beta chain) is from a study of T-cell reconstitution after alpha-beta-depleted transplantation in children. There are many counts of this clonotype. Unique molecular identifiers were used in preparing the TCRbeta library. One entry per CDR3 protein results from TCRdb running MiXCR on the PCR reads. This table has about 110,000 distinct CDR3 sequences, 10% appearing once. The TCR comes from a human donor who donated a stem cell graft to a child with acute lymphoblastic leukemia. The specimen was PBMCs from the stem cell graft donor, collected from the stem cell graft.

Here the CDR3 reads CASLSPGQGDEQFF. CDR3 nucleotide sequence: TGTGCCAGCCTTTCTCCGGGACAGGGAGATGAGCAGTTCTTC. V and J are TRBV27 and TRBJ2-1, with 9 nucleotides matching TRBD1. The CDR3 sequence is 14 residues long. In germline, CDR1 is MNHEY, CDR2 SMNVEV (reference sequence). The V segment lost 8 bases and the J segment 8 bases; nucleotides outside the gene matches: 10.